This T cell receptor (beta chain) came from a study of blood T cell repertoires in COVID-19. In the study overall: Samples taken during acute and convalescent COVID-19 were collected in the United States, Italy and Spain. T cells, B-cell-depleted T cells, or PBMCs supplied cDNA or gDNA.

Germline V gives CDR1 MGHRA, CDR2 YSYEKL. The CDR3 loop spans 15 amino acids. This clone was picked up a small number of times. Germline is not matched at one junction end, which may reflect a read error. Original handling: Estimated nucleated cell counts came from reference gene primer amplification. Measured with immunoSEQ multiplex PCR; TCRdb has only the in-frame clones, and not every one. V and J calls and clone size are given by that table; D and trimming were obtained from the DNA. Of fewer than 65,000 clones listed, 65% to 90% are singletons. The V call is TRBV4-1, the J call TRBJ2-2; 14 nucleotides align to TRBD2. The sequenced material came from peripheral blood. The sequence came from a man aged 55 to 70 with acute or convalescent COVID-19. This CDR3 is CASSQDGLAGGRTAF. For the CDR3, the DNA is TGCGCCAGCAGCCAAGATGGACTAGCGGGAGGTAGGACCGCGTTT.